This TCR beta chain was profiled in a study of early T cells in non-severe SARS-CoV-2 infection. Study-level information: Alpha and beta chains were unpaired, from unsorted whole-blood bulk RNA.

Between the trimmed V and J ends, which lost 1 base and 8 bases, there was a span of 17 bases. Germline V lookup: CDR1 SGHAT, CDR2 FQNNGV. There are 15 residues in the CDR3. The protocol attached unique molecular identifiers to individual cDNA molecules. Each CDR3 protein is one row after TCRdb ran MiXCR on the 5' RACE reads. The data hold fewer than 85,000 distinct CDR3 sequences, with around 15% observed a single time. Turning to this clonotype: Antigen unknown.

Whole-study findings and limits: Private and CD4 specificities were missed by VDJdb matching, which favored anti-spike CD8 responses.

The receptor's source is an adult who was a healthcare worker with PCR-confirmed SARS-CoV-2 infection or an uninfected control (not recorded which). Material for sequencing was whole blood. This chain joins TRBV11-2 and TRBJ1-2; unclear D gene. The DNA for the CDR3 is TGTGCCAGCAGCTTAGTTCCCCAGCCCAGAGGGGGCTACACCTTC. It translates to CASSLVPQPRGGYTF.